The text below deals with one TCR beta chain. Its antigen remains unidentified. Base qualities are not recorded, but no much larger clone differs from it by a single base. The data originate from a study of memory CD8 T cells in hepatitis C reinfection (dated by TCRdb to 2016 to 2017). Notes on the research overall: Of the five donors, three spontaneously resolved two consecutive HCV infections, and two cleared a primary infection but developed chronic infection after reinfection. A case counted as HCV reinfection when an HCV RNA test came back positive after two negative tests taken at least 60 days apart. Pre-reinfection samples were collected between 55 and 20 weeks before reinfection was detected. In five donors, the study followed the TCR beta repertoire of virus-specific CD8 T cells over time through an HCV reinfection episode. Between about 2009 and 2013, 4 to 6 reinfection cases that had stored pre-reinfection samples were identified. In the reinfection study, participants who had resolved a prior HCV infection were followed every 3 months.

The protocol used for the library was the immunoSEQ multiplex PCR assay. Genomic DNA was extracted from the sorted cells, and Adaptive Biotechnologies' automated high-throughput method was used to sequence the TCR beta V, D and J regions. A two-step, bias-controlled multiplex PCR was used to amplify CDR3 regions. Amplified TCR beta libraries were sequenced on an Illumina instrument. The authors' pipeline ran thus. Demultiplexed reads were processed to reduce amplification and sequencing bias, and the IMGT database was used to assign CDR3 sequences to gene families. ImmunoSEQ software version 2.0 was used to analyze the repertoire data. Out-of-frame sequences and sequences with stop codons in the CDR3 were removed from clonotype lists. Clonotypes with a frequency below 0.01% were excluded because such low-frequency clonotypes corresponded to less than one cell. To get richness, observed richness was divided by input cell number, while evenness came from dividing Shannon entropy by log observed richness. To measure repertoire diversity and how similar the repertoire was between time points, Simpson diversity and Morisita-Horn overlap indices were applied. Each clonotype was placed into one of four groups: dominant (>1%), sub-dominant (0.5-0.99%), low abundance (0.1-0.49%) or lowest abundance (<0.1%). The germline index was obtained by subtracting total nucleotide additions from total CDR3 length and then dividing the result by total CDR3 length. TCRdb carries this immuneACCESS record with in-frame sequences only. Its versions omit some clonotypes, under half of them owing to an unresolved V gene in the studies checked, with the rest unexplained. V and J calls and clone size follow that table, whereas D and trimming were derived from the DNA. This sample holds around 6,000 clones; approximately 92% were observed only once. The biggest ten clones account for about 20% of the sample.

What the time point label conveys for this sample: pre-reinfection, 55 to 20 weeks before reinfection detection. The sorted cells were sequenced directly ex vivo, without any in vitro expansion ahead of TCR sequencing. The donors were people who inject drugs and were enrolled in the Montreal Acute Hepatitis C Cohort Study (HEPCO) in Canada. As controls, total naive CD8 T cells, sorted as viable CD3+ CD8+ CD45RO-, were obtained from a couple of donors at each of the three reinfection time points. Before sorting, cryopreserved peripheral blood mononuclear cells were thawed and used as the source for purifying CD8 T cells. Negative selection with the MACS CD8+ T cell Isolation Kit was used to enrich CD8 T cells. Cell sorting was done on a BD FACSAria II sorter with FACSDiva software, and data were analyzed with FlowJo. What the research found in general, with its limitations: Because the study included only 4 or 5 donors, definitive conclusions about public clonotypes linked to secondary clearance could not be reached.

The TCR comes from a man between 45 and 60 years old with hepatitis C virus infection. Sequenced material: naive CD8+ T cells sorted from blood. The intended sense of this specimen's cell subset or site label: total naive CD8+CD45RO- T cells.

For the CDR3, the sequence is CASSLAVSSYNEQFF. The bases read TGTGCCAGCAGCTTGGCGGTGAGCTCCTACAATGAGCAGTTCTTC. The rearrangement combines TRBV5-6 with TRBJ2-1; there is no confident call for the D gene. The CDR3 holds 15 amino acids from the cysteine to the phenylalanine. CDR3 DNA is the only sequence kept; it has 45 bases, read in frame from the first base. CDR1 and CDR2, per the germline V gene, are SGHDT and YYEEEE. The trim is 0 bases for V and 0 bases for J, with a gap of 7 bases between the germline ends. When the CDR3 is completed using the reference TRBV5-6 and TRBJ2-1 genes on either side, the full variable domain is DAGVTQSPTHLIKTRGQQVTLRCSPKSGHDTVSWYQQALGQGPQFIFQYYEEEERQRGNFPDRFSGHQFPNYSSELNVNALLLGDSALYLCASSLAVSSYNEQFFGPGTRLTVL.